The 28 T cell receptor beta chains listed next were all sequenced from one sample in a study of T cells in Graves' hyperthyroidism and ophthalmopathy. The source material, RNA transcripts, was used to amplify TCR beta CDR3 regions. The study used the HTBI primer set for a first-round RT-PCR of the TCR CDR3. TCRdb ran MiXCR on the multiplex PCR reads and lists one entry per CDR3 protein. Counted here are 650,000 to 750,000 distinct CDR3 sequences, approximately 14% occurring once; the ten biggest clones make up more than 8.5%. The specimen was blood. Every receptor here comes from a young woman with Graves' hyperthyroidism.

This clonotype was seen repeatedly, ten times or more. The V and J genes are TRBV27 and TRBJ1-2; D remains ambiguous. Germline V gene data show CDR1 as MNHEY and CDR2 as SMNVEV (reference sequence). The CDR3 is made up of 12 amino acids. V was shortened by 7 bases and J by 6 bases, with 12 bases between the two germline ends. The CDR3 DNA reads TGTGCCAGCAAGGGAGTTGCGGATGGCTACACCTTC. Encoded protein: CASKGVADGYTF.

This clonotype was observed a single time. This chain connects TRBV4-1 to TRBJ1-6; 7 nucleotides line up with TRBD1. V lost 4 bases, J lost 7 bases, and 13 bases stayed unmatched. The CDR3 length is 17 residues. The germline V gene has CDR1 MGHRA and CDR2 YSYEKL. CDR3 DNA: TGCGCCAGCAGCCGTACGCGGGACAGAGGGACCAATTCACCCCTCCACTTT. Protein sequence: CASSRTRDRGTNSPLHF.

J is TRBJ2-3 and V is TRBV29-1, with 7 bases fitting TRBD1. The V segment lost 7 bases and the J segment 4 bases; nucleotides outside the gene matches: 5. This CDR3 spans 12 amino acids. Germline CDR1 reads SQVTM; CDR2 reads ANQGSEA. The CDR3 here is CSEMQGADTQYF. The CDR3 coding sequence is TGCAGCGAGATGCAGGGGGCAGATACGCAGTATTTT.

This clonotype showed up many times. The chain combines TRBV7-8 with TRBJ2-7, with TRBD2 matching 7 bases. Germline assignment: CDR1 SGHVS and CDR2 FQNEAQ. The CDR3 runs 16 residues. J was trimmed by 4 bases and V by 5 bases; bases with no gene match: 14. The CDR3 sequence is CASSPKREAPLYEQYF. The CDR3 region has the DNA TGTGCCAGCAGCCCCAAGCGGGAAGCCCCCCTTTACGAGCAGTACTTC.

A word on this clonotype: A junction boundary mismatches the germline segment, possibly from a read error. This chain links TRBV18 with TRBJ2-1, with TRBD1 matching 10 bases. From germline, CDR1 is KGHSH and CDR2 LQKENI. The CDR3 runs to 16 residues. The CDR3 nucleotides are TGTGCCAACTCACCCCTCCGGGACAGGGGAGCGAATGAGCAGTTCTTC. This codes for CANSPLRDRGANEQFF.

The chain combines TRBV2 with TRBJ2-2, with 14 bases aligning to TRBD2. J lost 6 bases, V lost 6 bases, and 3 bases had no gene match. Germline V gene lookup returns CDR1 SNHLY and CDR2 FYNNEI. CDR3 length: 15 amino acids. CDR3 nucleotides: TGTGCCAGCAGGGGACTAGCGGGAGTCCCCGGGGAGCTGTTTTTT. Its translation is CASRGLAGVPGELFF.

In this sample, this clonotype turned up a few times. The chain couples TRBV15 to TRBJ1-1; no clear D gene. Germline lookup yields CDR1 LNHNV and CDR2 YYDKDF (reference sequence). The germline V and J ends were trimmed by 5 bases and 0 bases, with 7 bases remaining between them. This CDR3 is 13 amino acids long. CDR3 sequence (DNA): TGTGCCACCAGCGGGGAAGTGAACACTGAAGCTTTCTTT. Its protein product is CATSGEVNTEAFF.

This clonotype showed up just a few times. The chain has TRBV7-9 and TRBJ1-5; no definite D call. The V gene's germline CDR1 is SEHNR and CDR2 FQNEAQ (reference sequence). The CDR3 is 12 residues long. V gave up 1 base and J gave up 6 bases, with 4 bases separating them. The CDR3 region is CASSLDLQPQHF. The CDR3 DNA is TGTGCCAGCAGCTTAGACCTTCAGCCCCAGCATTTT.

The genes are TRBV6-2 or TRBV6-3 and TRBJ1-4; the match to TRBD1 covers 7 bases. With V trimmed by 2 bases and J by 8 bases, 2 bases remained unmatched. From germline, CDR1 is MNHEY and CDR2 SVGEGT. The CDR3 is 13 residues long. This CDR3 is CASSYGTDEKLFF. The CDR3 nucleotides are TGTGCCAGCAGTTACGGGACAGACGAAAAACTGTTTTTT.

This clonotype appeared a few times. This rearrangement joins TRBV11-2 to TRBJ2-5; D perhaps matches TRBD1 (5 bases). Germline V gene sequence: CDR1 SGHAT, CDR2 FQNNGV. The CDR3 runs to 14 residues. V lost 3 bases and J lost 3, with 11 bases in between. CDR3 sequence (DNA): TGTGCCAGCAGCTTCACAGGAGCTAAAGAGACCCAGTACTTC. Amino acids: CASSFTGAKETQYF.

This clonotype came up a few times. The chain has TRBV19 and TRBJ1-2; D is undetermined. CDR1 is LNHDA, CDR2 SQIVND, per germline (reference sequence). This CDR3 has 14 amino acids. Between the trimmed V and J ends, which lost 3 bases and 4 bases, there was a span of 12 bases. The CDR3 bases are TGTGCCAGTAGTATGTTGACACGGGGCTATGGCTACACCTTC. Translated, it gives CASSMLTRGYGYTF.

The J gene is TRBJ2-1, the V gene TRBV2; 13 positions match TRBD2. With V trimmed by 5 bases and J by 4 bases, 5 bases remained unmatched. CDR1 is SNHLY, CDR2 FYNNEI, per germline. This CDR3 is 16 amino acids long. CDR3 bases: TGTGCCAGCAGTCTAGAGGGACTAGCGGGGTACAATGAGCAGTTCTTC. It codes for CASSLEGLAGYNEQFF.

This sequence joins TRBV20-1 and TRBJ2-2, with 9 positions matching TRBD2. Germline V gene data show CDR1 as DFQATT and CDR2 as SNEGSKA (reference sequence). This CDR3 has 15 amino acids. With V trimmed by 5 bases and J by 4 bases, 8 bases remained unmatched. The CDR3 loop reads CSADPIAGATGELFF. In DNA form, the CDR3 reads TGCAGTGCTGATCCAATAGCGGGGGCCACCGGGGAGCTGTTTTTT.

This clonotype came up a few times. The DNA of the CDR3 is TGTGCCAGCAGCACCCGGGGGGGGGAAGCTTTCTTT. Its protein product is CASSTRGGEAFF. The chain employs TRBV9 and TRBJ1-1; perhaps TRBD1 as D (5 bases). This CDR3 contains 12 residues. Trimming removed 4 bases from V and 8 bases from J, with 12 bases in between. CDR1 and CDR2 from the germline V gene are SGDLS and YYNGEE.

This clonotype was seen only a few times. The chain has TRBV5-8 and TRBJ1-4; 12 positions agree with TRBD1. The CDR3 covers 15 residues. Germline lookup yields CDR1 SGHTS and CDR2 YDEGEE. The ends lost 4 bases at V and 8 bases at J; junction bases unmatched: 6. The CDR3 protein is CASSAGTGGLEKLFF. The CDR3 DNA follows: TGTGCCAGCAGCGCTGGGACAGGGGGCTTGGAAAAACTGTTTTTT.

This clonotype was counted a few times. DNA for the CDR3: TGTGCCGGTCAACCTCTGGGGGGAAACAATGAGCAGTTCTTC. Its translation: CAGQPLGGNNEQFF. The J gene is TRBJ2-1, the V gene TRBV2, with D tentatively TRBD2 (6 bases). The CDR3 contains 14 residues. Per the germline V gene, CDR1 is SNHLY and CDR2 is FYNNEI. V lost 11 bases and J 5 bases, leaving 19 bases between the germline ends. Full variable domain (missing parts from reference TRBV2 and TRBJ2-1): EPEVTQTPSHQVTQMGQEVILRCVPISNHLYFYWYRQILGQKVEFLVSFYNNEISEKSEIFDDQFSVERPDGSNFTLKIRSTKLEDSAMYFCAGQPLGGNNEQFFGPGTRLTVL.

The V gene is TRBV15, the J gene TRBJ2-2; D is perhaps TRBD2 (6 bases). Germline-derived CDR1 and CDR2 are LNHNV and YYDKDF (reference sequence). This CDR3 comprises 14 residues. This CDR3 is CAAGRDTNTGELFF. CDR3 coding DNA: TGTGCGGCCGGGAGAGACACGAACACCGGGGAGCTGTTTTTT.

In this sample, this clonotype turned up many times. CDR3 residues: CSASFQFTDTQYF. The CDR3 DNA follows: TGCAGTGCTAGTTTCCAGTTCACAGATACGCAGTATTTT. The J gene is TRBJ2-3, the V gene TRBV20-1, with no clear D. Germline CDR1 is DFQATT and CDR2 is SNEGSKA (reference sequence). The V end was cut by 3 bases, the J end by 2 bases, with 9 bases between. The CDR3 spans 13 residues.

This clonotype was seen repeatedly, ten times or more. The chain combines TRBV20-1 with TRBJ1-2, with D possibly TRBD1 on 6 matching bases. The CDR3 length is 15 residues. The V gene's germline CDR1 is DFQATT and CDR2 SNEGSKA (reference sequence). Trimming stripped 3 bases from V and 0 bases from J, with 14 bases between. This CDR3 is CSARGRGGANYGYTF. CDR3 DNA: TGCAGTGCTAGGGGGAGGGGGGGAGCTAACTATGGCTACACCTTC.

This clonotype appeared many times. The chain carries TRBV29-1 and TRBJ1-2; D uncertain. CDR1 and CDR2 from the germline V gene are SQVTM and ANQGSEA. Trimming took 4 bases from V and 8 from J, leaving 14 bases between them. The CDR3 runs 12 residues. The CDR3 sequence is CSVGGGSIGYTF. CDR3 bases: TGCAGCGTTGGAGGAGGGTCGATCGGCTACACCTTC.

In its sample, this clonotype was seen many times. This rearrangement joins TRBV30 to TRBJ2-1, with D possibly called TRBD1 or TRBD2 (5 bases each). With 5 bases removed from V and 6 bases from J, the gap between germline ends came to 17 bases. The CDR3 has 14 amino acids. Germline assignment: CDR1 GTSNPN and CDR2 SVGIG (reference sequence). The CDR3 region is CAWHFGGEVNEQFF. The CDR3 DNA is TGTGCCTGGCATTTTGGGGGTGAGGTCAATGAGCAGTTCTTC. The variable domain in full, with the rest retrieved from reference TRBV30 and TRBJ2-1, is SQTIHQWPATLVQPVGSPLSLECTVEGTSNPNLYWYRQAAGRGLQLLFYSVGIGQISSEVPQNLSASRPQDRQFILSSKKLLLSDSGFYLCAWHFGGEVNEQFFGPGTRLTVL.

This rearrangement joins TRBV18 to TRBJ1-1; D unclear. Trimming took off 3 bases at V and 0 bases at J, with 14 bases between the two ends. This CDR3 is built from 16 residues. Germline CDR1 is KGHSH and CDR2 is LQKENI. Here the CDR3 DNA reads TGTGCCAGCTCACCCACATACACGGATCTGAACACTGAAGCTTTCTTT. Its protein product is CASSPTYTDLNTEAFF.

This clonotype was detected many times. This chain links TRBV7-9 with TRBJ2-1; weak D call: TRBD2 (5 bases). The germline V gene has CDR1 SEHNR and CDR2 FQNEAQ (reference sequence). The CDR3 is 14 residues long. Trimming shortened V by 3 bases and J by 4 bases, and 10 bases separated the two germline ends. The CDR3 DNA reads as TGTGCCAGCAGCTTTGGAGGAGATTACAATGAGCAGTTCTTC. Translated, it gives CASSFGGDYNEQFF.

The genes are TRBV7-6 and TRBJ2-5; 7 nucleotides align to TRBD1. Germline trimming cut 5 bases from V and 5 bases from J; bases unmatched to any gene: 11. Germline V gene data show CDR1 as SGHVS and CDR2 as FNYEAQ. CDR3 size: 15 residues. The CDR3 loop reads CASSLSWGTAETQYF. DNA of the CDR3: TGTGCCAGCAGCCTTAGTTGGGGGACAGCCGAGACCCAGTACTTC.

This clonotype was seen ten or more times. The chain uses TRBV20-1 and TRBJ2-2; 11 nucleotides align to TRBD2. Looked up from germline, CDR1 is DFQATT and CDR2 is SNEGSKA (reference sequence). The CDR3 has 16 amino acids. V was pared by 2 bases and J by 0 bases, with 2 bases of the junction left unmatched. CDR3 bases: TGCAGTGCTAGACGGGGACTAGCGGCGAACACCGGGGAGCTGTTTTTT. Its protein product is CSARRGLAANTGELFF.

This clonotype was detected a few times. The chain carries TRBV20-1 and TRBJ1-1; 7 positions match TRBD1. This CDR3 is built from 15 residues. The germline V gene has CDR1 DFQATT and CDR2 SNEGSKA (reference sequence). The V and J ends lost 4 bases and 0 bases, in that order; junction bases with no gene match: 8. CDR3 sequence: CSAKGAFGLNTEAFF. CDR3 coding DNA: TGCAGTGCTAAGGGGGCGTTCGGTCTGAACACTGAAGCTTTCTTT.

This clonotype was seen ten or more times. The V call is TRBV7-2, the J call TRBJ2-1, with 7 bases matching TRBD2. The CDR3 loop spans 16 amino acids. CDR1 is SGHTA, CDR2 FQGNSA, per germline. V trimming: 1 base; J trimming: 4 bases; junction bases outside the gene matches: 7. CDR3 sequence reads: CASSLVGAGVYNEQFF. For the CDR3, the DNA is TGTGCCAGCAGCTTAGTGGGCGCGGGAGTGTACAATGAGCAGTTCTTC.

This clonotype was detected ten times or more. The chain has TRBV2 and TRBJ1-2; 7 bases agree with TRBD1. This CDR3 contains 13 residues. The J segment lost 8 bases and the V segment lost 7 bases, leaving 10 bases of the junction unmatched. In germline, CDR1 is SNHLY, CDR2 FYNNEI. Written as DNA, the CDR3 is TGTGCCAGCACCCCCAGGGGGACACAGGGCTACACCTTC. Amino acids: CASTPRGTQGYTF.